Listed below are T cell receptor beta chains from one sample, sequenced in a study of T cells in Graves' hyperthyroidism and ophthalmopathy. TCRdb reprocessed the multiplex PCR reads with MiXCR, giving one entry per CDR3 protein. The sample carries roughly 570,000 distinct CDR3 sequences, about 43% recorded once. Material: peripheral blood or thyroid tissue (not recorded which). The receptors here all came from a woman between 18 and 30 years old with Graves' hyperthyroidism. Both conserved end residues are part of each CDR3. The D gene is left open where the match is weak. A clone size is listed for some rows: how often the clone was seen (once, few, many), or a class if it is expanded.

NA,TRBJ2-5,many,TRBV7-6,CASSLEVVETQYF,TGTGCCAGCAGCTTAGAGGTGGTAGAGACCCAGTACTTC
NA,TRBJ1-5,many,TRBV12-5,CASGLAITLRGVGNQPQHF,TGTGCTAGTGGTTTGGCGATAACTTTGAGGGGCGTGGGCAATCAGCCCCAGCATTTT
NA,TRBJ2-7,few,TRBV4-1,CASSHPPQGTYEQYF,TGCGCCAGCAGCCACCCCCCCCAGGGAACGTACGAGCAGTACTTC
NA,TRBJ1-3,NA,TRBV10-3,CAIKDLDISGNTIYF,TGTGCCATCAAGGACCTGGACATCTCTGGAAACACCATATATTTT
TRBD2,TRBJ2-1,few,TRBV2,CASSGTSGISYEQFF,TGTGCCAGCAGTGGGACTAGCGGGATCAGTTATGAGCAGTTCTTC
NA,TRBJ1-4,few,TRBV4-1,CASTQRTTNEKLFF,TGCGCCAGCACCCAAAGAACCACGAATGAAAAACTGTTTTTT
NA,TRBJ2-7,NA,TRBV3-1,CASSQMGSEQYF,TGTGCCAGCAGCCAAATGGGGAGCGAGCAGTACTTC
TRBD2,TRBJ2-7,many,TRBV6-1,CASELAVPTSEQYF,TGTGCCAGCGAACTAGCGGTCCCAACCTCCGAGCAGTACTTC
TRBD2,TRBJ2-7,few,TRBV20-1,CSARDITSASSYEQYF,TGCAGTGCTAGAGATATTACTAGCGCTAGCTCCTACGAGCAGTACTTC
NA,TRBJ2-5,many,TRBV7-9,CASSLIGRYMLYF,TGTGCCAGCAGCTTAATCGGCAGGTACATGCTGTACTTC
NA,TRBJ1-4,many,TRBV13,CASSSRTVGKLFF,TGTGCCAGCAGCTCTCGGACCGTGGGTAAACTGTTTTTT
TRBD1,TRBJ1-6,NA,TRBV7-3,CASSYPGQGVSPLHF,TGTGCCAGCAGCTATCCGGGACAGGGGGTTTCACCCCTCCACTTT
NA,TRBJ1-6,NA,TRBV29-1,CSAHGRSYNSPLHF,TGCAGCGCTCACGGGCGCTCCTATAATTCACCCCTCCACTTT
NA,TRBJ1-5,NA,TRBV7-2,CASSISGRGTQHF,TGTGCCAGCAGTATTAGCGGGAGAGGAACCCAGCATTTT
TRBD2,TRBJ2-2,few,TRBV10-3,CAISDSRPSSGGNTGELFF,TGTGCCATCAGTGACTCCAGGCCTTCTAGCGGAGGGAACACCGGGGAGCTGTTTTTT
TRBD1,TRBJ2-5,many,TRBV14,CASSQVRDRATKTQYF,TGTGCCAGCAGCCAAGTCCGGGACAGGGCAACAAAGACCCAGTACTTC
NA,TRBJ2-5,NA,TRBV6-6,CTSSEGRAETQYF,TGTACCAGCAGTGAGGGCAGAGCAGAGACTCAGTACTTC
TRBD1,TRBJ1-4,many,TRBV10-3,CATGDSQNEKLFF,TGTGCCACCGGGGACAGCCAAAATGAAAAACTGTTTTTT
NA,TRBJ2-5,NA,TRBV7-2,CASSSNRDRDKRWPPGETQYF,TGTGCCAGCAGCTCGAACCGGGATAGGGATAAACGATGGCCACCCGGGGAGACCCAGTACTTC
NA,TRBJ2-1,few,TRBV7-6,CASSLESFGEQFF,TGTGCCAGCAGCTTAGAGTCGTTCGGTGAGCAGTTCTTC
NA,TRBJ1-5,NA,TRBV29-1,CSVVRTGNYEHF,TGCAGCGTTGTTAGGACGGGAAACTACGAGCATTTT
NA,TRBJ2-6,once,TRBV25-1,CASSQLAGRSGANVLAF,TGTGCCAGCAGCCAACTGGCGGGGCGCTCTGGGGCCAACGTCCTGGCTTTC
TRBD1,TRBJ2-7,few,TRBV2,CASRDRGRLEQYF,TGTGCCAGCCGGGACAGGGGTCGGCTCGAGCAGTACTTC
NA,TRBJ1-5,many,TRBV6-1,CASSVGRDSNQPQHF,TGTGCCAGCAGTGTCGGAAGGGACAGCAATCAGCCCCAGCATTTT
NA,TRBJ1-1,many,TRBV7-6,CASSPTLNTEAFF,TGTGCCAGCAGCCCAACTCTTAACACTGAAGCTTTCTTT
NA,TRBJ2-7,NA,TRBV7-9,CASRRLGDEQYF,TGTGCCAGCAGGAGACTGGGGGACGAGCAGTACTTC
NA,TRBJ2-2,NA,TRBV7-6,CASSLSPSPYAAPGELFF,TGTGCCAGCAGCTTATCCCCTAGCCCCTACGCGGCTCCCGGGGAGCTGTTTTTT
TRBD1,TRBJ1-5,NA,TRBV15,CATSSRVDRGGNQPQHF,TGTGCCACCAGCAGTAGGGTGGACAGGGGAGGCAATCAGCCCCAGCATTTT
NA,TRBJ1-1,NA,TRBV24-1,CATSDLGRVDTEAFF,TGTGCCACCAGTGATTTGGGCAGGGTAGACACTGAAGCTTTCTTT
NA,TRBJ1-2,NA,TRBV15,CATTGNYGYTF,TGTGCCACCACCGGGAACTATGGCTACACCTTC
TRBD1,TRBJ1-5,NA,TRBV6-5,CASSYAGGSNQPQHF,TGTGCCAGCAGTTACGCAGGGGGTAGCAATCAGCCCCAGCATTTT
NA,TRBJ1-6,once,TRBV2,CASSEVGHQRLHF,TGTGCCAGCAGTGAAGTGGGACACCAACGACTCCACTTT
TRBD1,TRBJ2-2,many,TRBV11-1,CASSQDRGLTGELFF,TGTGCCAGCAGCCAGGACAGGGGGCTCACCGGGGAGCTGTTTTTT
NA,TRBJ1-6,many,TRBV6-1,CASSEAARNSPLHF,TGTGCCAGCAGTGAAGCAGCCAGGAATTCACCCCTCCACTTT
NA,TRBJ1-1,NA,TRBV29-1,CSTERTVNTEAFF,TGCAGCACCGAGAGGACAGTGAACACTGAAGCTTTCTTT
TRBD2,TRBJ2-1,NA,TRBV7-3,CASSLIGGRRSYNEQFF,TGTGCCAGCAGCTTAATCGGCGGGAGGCGTTCCTACAATGAGCAGTTCTTC
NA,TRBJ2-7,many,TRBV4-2,CASSQVVQNYEQYF,TGTGCCAGCAGCCAAGTAGTACAGAACTACGAGCAGTACTTC
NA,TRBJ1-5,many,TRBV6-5,CASSYSIRSNQPQHF,TGTGCCAGCAGTTACTCGATCCGTTCCAATCAGCCCCAGCATTTT
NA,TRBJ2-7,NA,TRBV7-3,CARVGGAFSYEQYF,TGTGCCAGGGTTGGCGGAGCTTTCTCCTACGAGCAGTACTTC
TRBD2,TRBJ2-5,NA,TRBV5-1,CASSFLAGALKETQYF,TGCGCCAGCAGCTTCTTAGCGGGAGCCTTGAAAGAGACCCAGTACTTC
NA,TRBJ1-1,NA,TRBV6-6,CASSYEAGGTEAFF,TGTGCCAGCAGTTACGAGGCGGGAGGGACTGAAGCTTTCTTT
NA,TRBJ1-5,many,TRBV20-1,CSASFGFSNQPQHF,TGCAGTGCTAGTTTCGGGTTTAGCAATCAGCCCCAGCATTTT
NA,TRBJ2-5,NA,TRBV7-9,CASTPEGEETQYF,TGTGCCAGCACCCCCGAGGGGGAAGAGACCCAGTACTTC
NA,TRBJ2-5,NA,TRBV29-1,CSVDGFQETQYF,TGCAGCGTTGACGGGTTCCAAGAGACCCAGTACTTC
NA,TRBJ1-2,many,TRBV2,CASSERGNYGYTF,TGTGCCAGCAGTGAAAGGGGGAACTATGGCTACACCTTC
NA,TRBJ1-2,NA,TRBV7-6,CASSAIPGTYGYTF,TGTGCCAGCAGCGCAATCCCCGGGACCTATGGCTACACCTTC
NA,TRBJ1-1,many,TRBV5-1,CASSDFVQNTEAFF,TGCGCCAGCAGCGATTTCGTCCAGAACACTGAAGCTTTCTTT
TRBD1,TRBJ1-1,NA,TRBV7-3,CASSLGQEMNTEAFF,TGTGCCAGCAGCTTAGGACAGGAGATGAACACTGAAGCTTTCTTT
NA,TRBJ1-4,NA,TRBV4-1,CASSQAGALRRTEKLFF,TGCGCCAGCAGCCAAGCGGGGGCCCTCAGACGGACTGAAAAACTGTTTTTT
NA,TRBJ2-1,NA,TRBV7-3,CASSLAVINEQFF,TGTGCCAGCAGCTTAGCGGTGATCAATGAGCAGTTCTTC
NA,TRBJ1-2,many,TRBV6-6,CASSESTGGYGYTF,TGTGCCAGCAGTGAGTCGACAGGTGGATATGGCTACACCTTC
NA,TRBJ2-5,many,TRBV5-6,CASSLVGAGETQYF,TGTGCCAGCAGCTTGGTGGGGGCCGGAGAGACCCAGTACTTC
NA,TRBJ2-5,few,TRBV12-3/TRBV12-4,CASRGSEQETQYF,TGTGCCAGCAGGGGGTCAGAGCAAGAGACCCAGTACTTC